This TCR beta chain was obtained from a study of blood T cell repertoires in COVID-19. Data came from immunoSEQ multiplex PCR; TCRdb stores just in-frame clones and leaves some out. The sample has some 290,000 clones; around nine tenths are singletons. The CDR3 is made up of 15 amino acids. Trimming removed 3 bases from V and 3 bases from J; junction bases left unmatched: 7. Looked up from germline, CDR1 is KGHSH and CDR2 is LQKENI. The sequenced material came from PBMCs or T cells enriched from blood (not recorded which). This sequence joins TRBV18 and TRBJ2-7; 8 bases match TRBD1. The receptor comes from a woman aged 25 to 45 who had recovered from COVID-19. The CDR3 reads CASSPQGARNYEQYF. CDR3 sequence (DNA): TGTGCCAGCTCACCCCAGGGGGCGCGAAACTACGAGCAGTACTTC.